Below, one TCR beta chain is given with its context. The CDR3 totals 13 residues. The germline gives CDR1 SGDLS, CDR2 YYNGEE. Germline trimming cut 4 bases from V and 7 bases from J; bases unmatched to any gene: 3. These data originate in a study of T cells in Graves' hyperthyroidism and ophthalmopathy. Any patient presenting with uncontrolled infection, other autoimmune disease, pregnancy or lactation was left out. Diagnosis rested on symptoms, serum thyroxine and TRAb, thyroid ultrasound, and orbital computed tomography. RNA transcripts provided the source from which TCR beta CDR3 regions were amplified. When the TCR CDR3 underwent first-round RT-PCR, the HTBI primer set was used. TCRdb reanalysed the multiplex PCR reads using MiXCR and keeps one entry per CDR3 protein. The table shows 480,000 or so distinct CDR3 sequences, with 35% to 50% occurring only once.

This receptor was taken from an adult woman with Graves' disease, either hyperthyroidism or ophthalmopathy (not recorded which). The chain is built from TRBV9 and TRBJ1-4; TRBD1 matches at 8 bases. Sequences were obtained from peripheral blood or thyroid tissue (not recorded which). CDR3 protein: CASSRTGSEKLFF. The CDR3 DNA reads TGTGCCAGCAGCCGGACAGGGAGTGAAAAACTGTTTTTT. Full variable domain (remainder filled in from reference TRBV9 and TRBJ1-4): DSGVTQTPKHLITATGQRVTLRCSPRSGDLSVYWYQQSLDQGLQFLIQYYNGEERAKGNILERFSAQQFPDLHSELNLSSLELGDSALYFCASSRTGSEKLFFGSGTQLSVL.